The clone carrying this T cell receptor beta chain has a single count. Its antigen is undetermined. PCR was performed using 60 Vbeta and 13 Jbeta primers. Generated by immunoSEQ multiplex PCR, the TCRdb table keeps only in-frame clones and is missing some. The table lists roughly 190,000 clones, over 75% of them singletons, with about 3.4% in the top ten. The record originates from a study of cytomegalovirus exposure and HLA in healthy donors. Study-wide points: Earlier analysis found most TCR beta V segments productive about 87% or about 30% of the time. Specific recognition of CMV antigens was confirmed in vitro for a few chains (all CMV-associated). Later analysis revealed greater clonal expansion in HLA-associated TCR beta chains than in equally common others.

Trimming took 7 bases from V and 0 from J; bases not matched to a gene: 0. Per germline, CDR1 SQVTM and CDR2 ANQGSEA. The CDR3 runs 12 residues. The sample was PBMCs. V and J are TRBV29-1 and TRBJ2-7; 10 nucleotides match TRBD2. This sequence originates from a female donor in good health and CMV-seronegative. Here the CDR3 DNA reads TGCAGCGCTAGCGGGAGCTCCTACGAGCAGTACTTC. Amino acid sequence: CSASGSSYEQYF.